A single sample gave rise to the 9 T cell receptor beta chains below, sequenced in a study of PD-L1 blockade in urothelial cancer (dated by TCRdb to 2016 to 2017). The method was the immunoSEQ multiplex PCR assay. Here the immuneACCESS table is served through TCRdb, limited to in-frame sequences with V and J called. Missing clones are a known gap in these copies; in checked studies unresolved V genes cover under half, and the rest lacks a known reason. The sample data list more than 85,000 clones, and 91% of these were observed just once. The top ten clones comprise about 0.91% of the sample. Sequenced material: PBMCs, taken around atezolizumab (anti-PD-L1) treatment. The receptors stem from a woman aged 80 or over with urothelial cancer.

The chain couples TRBV11-2 to TRBJ2-1, with 9 nucleotides matching TRBD1. Germline values: CDR1 SGHAT, CDR2 FQNNGV. This CDR3 contains 15 residues. The V gene end was trimmed by 5 bases and the J gene end by 8 bases; junction bases not matched to a gene: 10. CDR3 residues: CASSPGTGILDEQFF. CDR3 sequence (DNA): TGTGCCAGCAGCCCCGGGACAGGGATTCTTGATGAGCAGTTCTTC.

The chain is built from TRBV27 and TRBJ2-7, with a possible D match to TRBD1 (6 bases). Germline V gene data show CDR1 as MNHEY and CDR2 as SMNVEV (reference sequence). V was trimmed by 6 bases and J by 0 bases, leaving 12 bases between them. This CDR3 region has 14 residues. In nucleotides, the CDR3 is TGTGCCAGCAGACCGGACAGAATCTCCTACGAGCAGTACTTC. Its protein is CASRPDRISYEQYF.

The CDR3 loop reads CASKVGNSPGEQYF. CDR3 bases: TGTGCCAGCAAGGTCGGCAACTCCCCGGGGGAGCAGTACTTC. The chain couples TRBV6-1 to TRBJ2-7, with D perhaps TRBD2 (5 bases). Germline-derived CDR1 and CDR2 are MNHNS and SASEGT. This CDR3 spans 14 amino acids. Trimming stripped 7 bases from V and 7 bases from J, with 20 bases between.

This sequence joins TRBV5-1 and TRBJ2-3; 8 nucleotides match TRBD1. V lost 0 bases and J lost 1; bases outside the gene matches: 4. The V gene's germline CDR1 is SGHRS and CDR2 YFSETQ. The length of the CDR3 is 16 residues. The CDR3, as DNA: TGCGCCAGCAGCTTGGGCATGGGACAGGGCACAGATACGCAGTATTTT. It translates to CASSLGMGQGTDTQYF.

This rearrangement joins TRBV2 to TRBJ1-2, with 7 bases fitting TRBD1. Trimming cost V 2 bases and J 8 bases; bases outside gene matches: 5. This CDR3 spans 13 amino acids. CDR1 and CDR2 (germline): SNHLY, FYNNEI. The CDR3 spells CASSEPGTAGYTF. CDR3 DNA sequence: TGTGCCAGCAGTGAACCTGGGACAGCAGGCTACACCTTC. Complete variable domain (other parts from reference TRBV2 and TRBJ1-2): EPEVTQTPSHQVTQMGQEVILRCVPISNHLYFYWYRQILGQKVEFLVSFYNNEISEKSEIFDDQFSVERPDGSNFTLKIRSTKLEDSAMYFCASSEPGTAGYTFGSGTRLTVV.

The chain combines TRBV29-1 with TRBJ1-2; 7 nucleotides agree with TRBD1. The CDR3 totals 14 residues. V gave up 3 bases and J gave up 2 bases; unmatched junction bases: 6. Germline values: CDR1 SQVTM, CDR2 ANQGSEA. Written as DNA, the CDR3 is TGCAGCGTTGATGAAACAGGGGCGAACTATGGCTACACCTTC. Amino acids: CSVDETGANYGYTF.

The chain employs TRBV27 and TRBJ2-7; D is perhaps TRBD2 (5 bases). V lost 6 bases and J lost 4, with 16 bases in between. Germline values: CDR1 MNHEY, CDR2 SMNVEV (reference sequence). This CDR3 contains 14 residues. DNA of the CDR3: TGTGCCAGCAGGTCGATGGAGGCGGCTTACGAGCAGTACTTC. Amino acid sequence: CASRSMEAAYEQYF.

The rearrangement joins TRBV18 to TRBJ2-3; 7 nucleotides align to TRBD1. CDR1 KGHSH and CDR2 LQKENI come from the germline V gene. J lost 2 bases, V lost 0 bases, and 8 bases had no gene match. There are 17 residues in the CDR3. The CDR3 loop is CASSPPLGTVPTDTQYF. The CDR3 nucleotides are TGTGCCAGCTCACCACCGTTGGGGACAGTGCCCACAGATACGCAGTATTTT.

This clone is a singleton in its sample. The chain employs TRBV5-5 and TRBJ1-3; D may be TRBD1 (5 bases). Germline CDR1 and CDR2: SGHKS and YYEKEE (reference sequence). CDR3 length: 16 amino acids. The V and J ends lost 4 bases and 3 bases respectively, with 17 bases between them. The CDR3: CASSLEMGGFGNTIYF. CDR3 nucleotide sequence: TGTGCCAGCAGCCTGGAAATGGGGGGTTTTGGAAACACCATATATTTT.